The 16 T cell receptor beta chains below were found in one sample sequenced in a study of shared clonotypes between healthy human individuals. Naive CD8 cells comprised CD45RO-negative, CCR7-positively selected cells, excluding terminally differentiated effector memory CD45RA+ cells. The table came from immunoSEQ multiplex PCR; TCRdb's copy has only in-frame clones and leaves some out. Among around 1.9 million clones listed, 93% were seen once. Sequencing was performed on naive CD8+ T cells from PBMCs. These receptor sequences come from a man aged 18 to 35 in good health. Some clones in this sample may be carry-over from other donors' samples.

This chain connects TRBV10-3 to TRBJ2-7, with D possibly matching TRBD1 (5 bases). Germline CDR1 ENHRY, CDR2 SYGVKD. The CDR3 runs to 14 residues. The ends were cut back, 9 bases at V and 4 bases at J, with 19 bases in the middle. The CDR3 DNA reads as TGTGCCATTGGCTCCAATCAGGGTTTGTACGAGCAGTACTTC. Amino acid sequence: CAIGSNQGLYEQYF.

In DNA form, the CDR3 reads TGTGCCAGCAGCGTAGTCCCAGGACAAGAGCTGTTTTTT. Translation: CASSVVPGQELFF. This rearrangement joins TRBV9 to TRBJ2-2, with a weak D call TRBD1 (5 bases). CDR1 and CDR2 from the germline V gene are SGDLS and YYNGEE. Trimming took off 0 bases at V and 11 bases at J, with 11 bases between the two ends. This CDR3 region has 13 residues.

For the CDR3, the DNA is TGTGCCAGCAGCCCGACCGGGGGAGATGGCTACACCTTC. Translated, it gives CASSPTGGDGYTF. The chain recombines TRBV7-6 with TRBJ1-2, with a tentative D call TRBD1 (5 bases). V was clipped by 5 bases and J by 6 bases, with 13 bases between them. The CDR3 covers 13 residues. Germline V gene data show CDR1 as SGHVS and CDR2 as FNYEAQ.

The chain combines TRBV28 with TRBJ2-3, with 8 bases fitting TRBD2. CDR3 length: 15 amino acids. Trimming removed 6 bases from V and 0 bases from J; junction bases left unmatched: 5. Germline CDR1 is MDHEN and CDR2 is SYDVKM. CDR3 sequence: CASRLAGYSTDTQYF. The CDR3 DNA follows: TGTGCCAGCAGATTAGCGGGATATAGCACAGATACGCAGTATTTT.

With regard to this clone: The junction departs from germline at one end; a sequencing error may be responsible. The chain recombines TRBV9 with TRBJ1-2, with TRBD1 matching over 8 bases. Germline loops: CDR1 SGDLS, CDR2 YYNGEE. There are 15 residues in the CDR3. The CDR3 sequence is CASSTNRDRSYDYTF. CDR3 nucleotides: TGTGCCAGCAGCACTAACCGGGACAGGTCCTATGACTACACCTTC.

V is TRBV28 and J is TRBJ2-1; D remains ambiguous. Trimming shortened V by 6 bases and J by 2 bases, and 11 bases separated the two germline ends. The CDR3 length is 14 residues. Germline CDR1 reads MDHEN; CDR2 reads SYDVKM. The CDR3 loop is CASRLGSTYNEQFF. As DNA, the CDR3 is TGTGCCAGCAGGCTTGGATCGACCTACAATGAGCAGTTCTTC.

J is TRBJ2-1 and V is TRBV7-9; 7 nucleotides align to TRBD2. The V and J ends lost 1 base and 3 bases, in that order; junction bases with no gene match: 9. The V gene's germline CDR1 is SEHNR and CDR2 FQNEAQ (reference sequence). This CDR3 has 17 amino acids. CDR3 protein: CASSLDFGASGYNEQFF. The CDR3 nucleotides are TGTGCCAGCAGCTTAGATTTTGGAGCTAGCGGCTACAATGAGCAGTTCTTC.

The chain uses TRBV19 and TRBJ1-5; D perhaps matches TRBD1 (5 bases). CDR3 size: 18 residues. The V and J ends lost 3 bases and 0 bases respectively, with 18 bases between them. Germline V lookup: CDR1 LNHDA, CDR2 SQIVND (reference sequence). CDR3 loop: CASSIRQAGANSNQPQHF. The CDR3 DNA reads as TGTGCCAGTAGTATCCGGCAGGCCGGGGCCAATAGCAATCAGCCCCAGCATTTT.

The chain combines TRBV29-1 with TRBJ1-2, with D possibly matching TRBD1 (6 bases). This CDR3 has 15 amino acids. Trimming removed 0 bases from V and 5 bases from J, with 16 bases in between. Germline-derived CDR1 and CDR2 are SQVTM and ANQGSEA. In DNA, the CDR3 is TGCAGCGTTGAAGATTCGGTGGGGGCTGGGTATGGCTACACCTTC. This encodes CSVEDSVGAGYGYTF.

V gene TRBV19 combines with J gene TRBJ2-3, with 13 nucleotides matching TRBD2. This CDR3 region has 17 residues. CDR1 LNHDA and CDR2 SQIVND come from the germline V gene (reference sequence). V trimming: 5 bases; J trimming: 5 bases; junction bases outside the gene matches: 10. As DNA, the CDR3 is TGTGCCAGTAGTCGGACTAGCGGGAGATCTCGTGGAGATACGCAGTATTTT. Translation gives CASSRTSGRSRGDTQYF.

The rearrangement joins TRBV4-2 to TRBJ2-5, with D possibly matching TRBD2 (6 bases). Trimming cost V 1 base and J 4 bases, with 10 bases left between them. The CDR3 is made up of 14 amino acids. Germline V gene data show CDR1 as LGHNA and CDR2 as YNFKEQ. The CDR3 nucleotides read TGTGCCAGCAGCCAAGTATTTAGCGGAGAGACCCAGTACTTC. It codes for CASSQVFSGETQYF.

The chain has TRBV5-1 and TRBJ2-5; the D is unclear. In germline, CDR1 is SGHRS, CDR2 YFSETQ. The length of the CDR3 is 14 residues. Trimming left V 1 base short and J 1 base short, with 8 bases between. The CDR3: CASSLLGSQETQYF. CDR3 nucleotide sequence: TGCGCCAGCAGCTTGTTGGGTTCCCAAGAGACCCAGTACTTC. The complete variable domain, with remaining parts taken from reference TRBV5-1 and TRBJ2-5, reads KAGVTQTPRYLIKTRGQQVTLSCSPISGHRSVSWYQQTPGQGLQFLFEYFSETQRNKGNFPGRFSGRQFSNSRSEMNVSTLELGDSALYLCASSLLGSQETQYFGPGTRLLVL.

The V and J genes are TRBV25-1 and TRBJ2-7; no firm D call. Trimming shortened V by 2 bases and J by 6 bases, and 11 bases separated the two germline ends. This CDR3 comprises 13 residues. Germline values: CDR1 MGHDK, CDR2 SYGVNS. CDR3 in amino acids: CASSEDSHPEQYF. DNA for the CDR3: TGTGCCAGCAGTGAAGATAGTCACCCCGAGCAGTACTTC.

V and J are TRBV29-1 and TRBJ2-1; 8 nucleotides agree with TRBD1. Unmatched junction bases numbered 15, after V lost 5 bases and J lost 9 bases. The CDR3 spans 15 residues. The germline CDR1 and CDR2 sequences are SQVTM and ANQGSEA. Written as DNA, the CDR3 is TGCAGCGTTCTAGTACCGGGACAGGTTAATGGTGAGCAGTTCTTC. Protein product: CSVLVPGQVNGEQFF.

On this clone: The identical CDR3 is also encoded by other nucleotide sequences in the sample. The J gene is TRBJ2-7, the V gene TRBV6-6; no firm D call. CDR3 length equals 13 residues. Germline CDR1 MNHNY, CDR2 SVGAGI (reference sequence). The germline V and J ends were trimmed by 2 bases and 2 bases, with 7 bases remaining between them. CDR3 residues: CASSYAVTYEQYF. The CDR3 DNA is TGTGCCAGCAGTTACGCAGTAACCTACGAGCAGTACTTC.

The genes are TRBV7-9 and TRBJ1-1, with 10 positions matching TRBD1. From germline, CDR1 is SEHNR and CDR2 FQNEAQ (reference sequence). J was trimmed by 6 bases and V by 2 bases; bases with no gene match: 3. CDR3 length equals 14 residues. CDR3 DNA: TGTGCCAGCAGCTTATTGGGACAGGGGTCTGAAGCTTTCTTT. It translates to CASSLLGQGSEAFF.